The following is a TCR beta chain sequence with its context. Its cognate antigen is unknown. The sample has other DNA sequences that encode this CDR3 too. This record belongs to a study of beta chain features in type 1 diabetes. Study-wide findings and caveats: Patients with Type 1 diabetes showed moderately but significantly shorter TCRB CDR3s in all four CD4+ subsets.

Investigators reverse transcribed all isolated RNA, so they sequenced expressed TCRB transcripts. Clones were read by immunoSEQ multiplex PCR, and TCRdb kept only the in-frame ones, dropping some. The profile covers about 650,000 clones, with approximately 13% appearing a single time and 0.095% to 0.15% taken by the ten largest. The TCR sequence derives from a man under 40 with type 1 diabetes. Sequencing input: naive CD4+ T cells from blood.

In DNA, the CDR3 is TGTGCCAGCAGTTACTCAGGCCCCTACGAGCAGTACTTC. Residues: CASSYSGPYEQYF. The V and J genes are TRBV6-5 and TRBJ2-7; D unclear. Germline CDR1 reads MNHEY; CDR2 reads SVGAGI. The V end was cut by 0 bases, the J end by 2 bases, with 5 bases between. There are 13 residues in the CDR3.